What follows is one TCR beta chain and its context. Its antigen is undetermined. The sample is drawn from a study of OX40 agonist ivuxolimab in advanced cancers. Study results and caveats: There was clonal expansion of CD4+ and CD8+ blood T cells by week 6 at 0.1 to 3.0 mg/kg. On average, CD8+ T cells had more expanded clones than CD4+. Low normalized clonal expansion also occurred in some nonresponding patients.

Profiled with immunoSEQ multiplex PCR; TCRdb holds only in-frame clones, not every one. The table records 90,000 or so clones, roughly 91% of them present only once. Blood was sampled at baseline, cycle 4 day 1, and cycle 7 day 1. With 3 bases removed from V and 6 bases from J, the gap between germline ends came to 8 bases. The CDR3 is 13 amino acids. CDR1 is ENHRY, CDR2 SYGVKD, per germline. Sequencing was performed on CD4+ or CD8+ T cells sorted from blood, taken in a trial of the OX40 agonist ivuxolimab. This sequence originates from an adult with an advanced solid tumor such as melanoma, head and neck, liver or kidney cancer. The J gene is TRBJ2-2, the V gene TRBV10-3; D call uncertain. DNA for the CDR3: TGTGCCATCAGTGAAGGCAAACCCGGGGAGCTGTTTTTT. Its protein is CAISEGKPGELFF.